The clone carrying this TCR beta chain was seen more than once but under ten times. The V gene lost 7 bases and the J gene lost 7 bases, with 14 bases spanning the gap. This CDR3 region has 13 residues. The data belong to a study of blood T cell repertoires in COVID-19. Study background: The samples span acute and convalescent COVID-19 from the United States, Italy and Spain. PBMCs, B-cell-depleted T cells, or T cells were the source of the cDNA or gDNA that made up the material.

In the original analysis: Reference gene primer amplification yielded estimated nucleated cell counts. Here immunoSEQ multiplex PCR was the method, and the copy in TCRdb shows in-frame clones only, minus some. V and J calls and clone size are given by that table; D and trimming were obtained from the DNA. The profile shows over 200,000 clones, less than 90% of them singletons. The clonotype was recovered from a man aged 55 to 70 who had recovered from COVID-19. The sequenced material came from peripheral blood. This chain uses TRBV12-3 or TRBV12-4 with TRBJ1-5; D is unclear. The chain's CDR3 is CASTHSGGQPQHF. The DNA for the CDR3 is TGTGCCAGCACTCATTCGGGTGGACAGCCCCAGCATTTT.